This T cell receptor beta chain is from a study of T cell repertoires in cytomegalovirus infection. From the reads, TCRdb called clonotypes with MiXCR, one entry per CDR3 protein. The sample lists more than 150,000 distinct CDR3 sequences, 28% occurring once. Findings and limits, study-wide: Adding up the frequency of public TCR beta families identified people who carried CMV plus the relevant HLA.

As concerns this clonotype: Its antigen is not identified.

V lost 5 bases and J lost 3, with 20 bases in between. This CDR3 region has 17 residues. CDR1 is WSHSY, CDR2 SAAADI, per germline. The sample comprised PBMCs. The chain combines TRBV10-2 with TRBJ1-3, with D perhaps TRBD1 (6 bases). The receptor was isolated from a human donor in good health (CMV status not recorded). Some clones in this sample may be carry-over from other donors' samples. The CDR3 coding sequence is TGCGCCAGCAGTCAATATGGCGGGGGCCTAGGTGGAAACACCATATATTTT. It is translated as CASSQYGGGLGGNTIYF.